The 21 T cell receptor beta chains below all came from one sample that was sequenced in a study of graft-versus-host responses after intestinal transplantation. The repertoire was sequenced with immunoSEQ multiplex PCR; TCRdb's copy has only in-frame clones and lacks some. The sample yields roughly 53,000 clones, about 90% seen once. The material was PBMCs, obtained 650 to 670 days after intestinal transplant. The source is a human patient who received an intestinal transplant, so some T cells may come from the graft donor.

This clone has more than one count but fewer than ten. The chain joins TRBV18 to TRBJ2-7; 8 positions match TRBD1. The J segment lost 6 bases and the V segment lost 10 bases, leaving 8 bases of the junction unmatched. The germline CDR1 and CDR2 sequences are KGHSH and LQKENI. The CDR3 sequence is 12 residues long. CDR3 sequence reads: CATQEGQAEQYF. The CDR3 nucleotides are TGTGCCACCCAGGAGGGACAGGCCGAGCAGTACTTC.

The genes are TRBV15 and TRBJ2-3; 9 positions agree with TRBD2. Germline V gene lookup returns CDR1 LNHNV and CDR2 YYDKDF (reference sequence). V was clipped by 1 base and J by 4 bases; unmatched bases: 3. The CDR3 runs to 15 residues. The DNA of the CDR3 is TGTGCCACCAGCAGAGGCGGGGGGGTCGCAGATACGCAGTATTTT. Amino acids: CATSRGGGVADTQYF. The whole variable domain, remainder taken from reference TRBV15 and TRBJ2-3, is DAMVIQNPRYQVTQFGKPVTLSCSQTLNHNVMYWYQQKSSQAPKLLFHYYDKDFNNEADTPDNFQSRRPNTSFCFLDIRSPGLGDTAMYLCATSRGGGVADTQYFGPGTRLTVL.

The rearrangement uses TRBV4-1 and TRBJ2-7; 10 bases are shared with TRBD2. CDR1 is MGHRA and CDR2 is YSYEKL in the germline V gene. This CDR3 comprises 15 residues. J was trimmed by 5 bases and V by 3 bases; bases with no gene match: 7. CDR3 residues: CASSQAGTSVHEQYF. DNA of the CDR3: TGCGCCAGCAGCCAGGCCGGGACTAGCGTCCACGAGCAGTACTTC.

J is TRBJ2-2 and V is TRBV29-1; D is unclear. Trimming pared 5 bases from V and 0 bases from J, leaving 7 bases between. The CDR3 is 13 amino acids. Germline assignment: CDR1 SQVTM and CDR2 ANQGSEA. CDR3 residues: CSVLLANTGELFF. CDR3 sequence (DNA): TGCAGCGTTCTTCTCGCGAACACCGGGGAGCTGTTTTTT.

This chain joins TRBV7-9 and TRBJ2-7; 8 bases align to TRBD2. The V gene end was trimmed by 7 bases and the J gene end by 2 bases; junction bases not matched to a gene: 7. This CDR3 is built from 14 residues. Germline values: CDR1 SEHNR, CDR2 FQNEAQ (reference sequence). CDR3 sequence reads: CASTTSGDTYEQYF. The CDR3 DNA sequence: TGTGCCAGCACTACTAGCGGTGATACCTACGAGCAGTACTTC.

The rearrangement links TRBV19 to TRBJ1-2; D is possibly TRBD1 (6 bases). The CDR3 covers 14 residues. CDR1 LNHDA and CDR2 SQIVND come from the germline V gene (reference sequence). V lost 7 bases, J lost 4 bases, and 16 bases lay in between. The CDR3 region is CASTPGGHLYGYTF. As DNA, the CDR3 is TGTGCCAGTACCCCCGGGGGCCACCTCTATGGCTACACCTTC.

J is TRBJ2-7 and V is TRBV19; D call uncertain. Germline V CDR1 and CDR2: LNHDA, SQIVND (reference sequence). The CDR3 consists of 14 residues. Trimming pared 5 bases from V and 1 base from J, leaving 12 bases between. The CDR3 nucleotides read TGTGCCAGTAGTGAAGTTGGACGGTCCTACGAGCAGTACTTC. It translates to CASSEVGRSYEQYF.

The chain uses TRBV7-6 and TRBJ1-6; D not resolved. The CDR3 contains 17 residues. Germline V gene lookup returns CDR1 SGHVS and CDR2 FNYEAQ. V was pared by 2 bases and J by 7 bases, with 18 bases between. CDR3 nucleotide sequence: TGTGCCAGCAGCTTAAGCTCTGAGGTAGCGGCCAATTCACCCCTCCACTTT. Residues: CASSLSSEVAANSPLHF.

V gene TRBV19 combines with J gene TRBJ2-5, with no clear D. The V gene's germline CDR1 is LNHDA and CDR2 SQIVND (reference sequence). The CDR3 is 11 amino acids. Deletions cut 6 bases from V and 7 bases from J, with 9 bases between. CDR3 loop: CASRDFGTQYF. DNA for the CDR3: TGTGCCAGTAGAGACTTTGGGACCCAGTACTTC. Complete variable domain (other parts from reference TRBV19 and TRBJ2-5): DGGITQSPKYLFRKEGQNVTLSCEQNLNHDAMYWYRQDPGQGLRLIYYSQIVNDFQKGDIAEGYSVSREKKESFPLTVTSAQKNPTAFYLCASRDFGTQYFGPGTRLLVL.

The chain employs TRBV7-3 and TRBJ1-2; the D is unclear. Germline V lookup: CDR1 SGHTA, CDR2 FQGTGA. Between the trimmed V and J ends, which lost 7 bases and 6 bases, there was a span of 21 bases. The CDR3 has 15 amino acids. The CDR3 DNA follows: TGTGCCAGCATCCCCACCACCTGGTACGGAAATGGCTACACCTTC. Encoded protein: CASIPTTWYGNGYTF.

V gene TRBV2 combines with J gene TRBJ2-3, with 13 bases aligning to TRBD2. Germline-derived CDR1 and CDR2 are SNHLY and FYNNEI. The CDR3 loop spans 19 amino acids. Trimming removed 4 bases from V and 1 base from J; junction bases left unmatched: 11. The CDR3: CASSAPQFTSGGGTDTQYF. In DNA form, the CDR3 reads TGTGCCAGCAGTGCGCCCCAATTCACTAGCGGGGGGGGCACAGATACGCAGTATTTT.

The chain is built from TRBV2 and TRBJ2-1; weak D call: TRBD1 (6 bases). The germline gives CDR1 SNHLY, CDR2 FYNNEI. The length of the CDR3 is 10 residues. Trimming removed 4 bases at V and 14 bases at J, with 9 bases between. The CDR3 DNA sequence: TGTGCCAGCAGTGGGGGGCATAAGTTCTTC. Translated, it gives CASSGGHKFF. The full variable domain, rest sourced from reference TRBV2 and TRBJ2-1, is EPEVTQTPSHQVTQMGQEVILRCVPISNHLYFYWYRQILGQKVEFLVSFYNNEISEKSEIFDDQFSVERPDGSNFTLKIRSTKLEDSAMYFCASSGGHKFFGPGTRLTVL.

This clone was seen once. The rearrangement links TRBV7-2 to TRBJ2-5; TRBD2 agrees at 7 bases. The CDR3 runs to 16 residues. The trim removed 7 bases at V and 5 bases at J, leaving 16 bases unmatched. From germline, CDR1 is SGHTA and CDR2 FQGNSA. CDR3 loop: CASKEPGRGGRETQYF. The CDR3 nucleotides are TGTGCCAGCAAAGAACCGGGACGGGGAGGGCGGGAGACCCAGTACTTC.

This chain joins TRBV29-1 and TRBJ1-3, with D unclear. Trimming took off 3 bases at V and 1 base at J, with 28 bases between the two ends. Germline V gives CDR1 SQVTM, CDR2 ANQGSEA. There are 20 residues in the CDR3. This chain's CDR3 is CSVDLRVWATLRSSGNTIYF. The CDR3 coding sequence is TGCAGCGTTGATTTGAGGGTATGGGCCACACTCAGGTCATCTGGAAACACCATATATTTT.

In DNA form, the CDR3 reads TGTGCCAGCAGCTTAAGACGGGGGCTCACAGATACGCAGTATTTT. As protein: CASSLRRGLTDTQYF. The chain couples TRBV7-9 to TRBJ2-3, with D perhaps assigned TRBD1 or TRBD2 (6 bases each). V gave up 2 bases and J gave up 2 bases, with 11 bases separating them. CDR3 length: 15 amino acids. The germline V gene encodes CDR1 SEHNR and CDR2 FQNEAQ (reference sequence).

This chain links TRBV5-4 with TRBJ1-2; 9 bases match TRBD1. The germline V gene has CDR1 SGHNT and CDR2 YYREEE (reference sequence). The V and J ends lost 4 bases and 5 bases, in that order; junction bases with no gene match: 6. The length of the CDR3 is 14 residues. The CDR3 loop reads CASSGGTGIYGYTF. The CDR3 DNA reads TGTGCCAGCAGCGGAGGGACAGGGATTTATGGCTACACCTTC.

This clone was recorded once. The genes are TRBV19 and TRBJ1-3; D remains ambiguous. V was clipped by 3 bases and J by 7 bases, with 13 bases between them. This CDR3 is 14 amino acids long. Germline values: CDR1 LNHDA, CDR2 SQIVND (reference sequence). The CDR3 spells CASSMGVLRNTIYF. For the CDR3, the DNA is TGTGCCAGTAGTATGGGAGTCCTTAGGAACACCATATATTTT. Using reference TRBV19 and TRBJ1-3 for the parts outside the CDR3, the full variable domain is DGGITQSPKYLFRKEGQNVTLSCEQNLNHDAMYWYRQDPGQGLRLIYYSQIVNDFQKGDIAEGYSVSREKKESFPLTVTSAQKNPTAFYLCASSMGVLRNTIYFGEGSWLTVV.

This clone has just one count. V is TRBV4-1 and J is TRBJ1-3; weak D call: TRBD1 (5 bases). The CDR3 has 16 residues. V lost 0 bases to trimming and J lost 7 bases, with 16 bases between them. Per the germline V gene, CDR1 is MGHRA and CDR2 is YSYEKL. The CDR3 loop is CASSQDLVGALNTIYF. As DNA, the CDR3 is TGCGCCAGCAGCCAAGATCTGGTCGGGGCCCTGAACACCATATATTTT.

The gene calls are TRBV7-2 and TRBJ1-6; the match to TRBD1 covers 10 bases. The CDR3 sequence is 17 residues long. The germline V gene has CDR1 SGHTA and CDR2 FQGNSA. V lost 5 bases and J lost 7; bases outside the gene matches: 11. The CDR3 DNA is TGTGCCAGCAGCCTCGACAGGGGGCATGAAGGGAATTCACCCCTCCACTTT. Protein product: CASSLDRGHEGNSPLHF. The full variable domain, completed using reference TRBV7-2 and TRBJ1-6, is GAGVSQSPSNKVTEKGKDVELRCDPISGHTALYWYRQSLGQGLEFLIYFQGNSAPDKSGLPSDRFSAERTGGSVSTLTIQRTQQEDSAVYLCASSLDRGHEGNSPLHFGNGTRLTVT.

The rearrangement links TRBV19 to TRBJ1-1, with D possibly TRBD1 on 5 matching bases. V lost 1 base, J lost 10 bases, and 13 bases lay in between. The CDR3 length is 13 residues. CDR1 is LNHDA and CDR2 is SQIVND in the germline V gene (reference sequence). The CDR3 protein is CASSIGGARGAFF. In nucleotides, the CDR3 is TGTGCCAGTAGTATAGGAGGGGCCCGGGGAGCTTTCTTT.

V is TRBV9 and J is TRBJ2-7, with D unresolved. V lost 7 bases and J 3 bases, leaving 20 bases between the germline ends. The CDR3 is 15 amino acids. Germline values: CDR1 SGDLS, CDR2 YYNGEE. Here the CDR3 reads CASASGPGRHYEQYF. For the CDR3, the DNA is TGTGCCAGCGCGAGTGGCCCCGGAAGACACTACGAGCAGTACTTC.